Following are 27 T cell receptor beta chains from one sample sequenced in a study of sequential checkpoint blockade in melanoma. As for treatment: randomized to nivolumab then ipilimumab (arm A) or the reverse (arm B). The data were produced by immunoSEQ multiplex PCR, yet TCRdb's version contains in-frame clones alone and is incomplete. The sample records about 3,500 clones, approximately 15% being singletons. The source material was tumor tissue (inferred from file names), sampled from a patient given nivolumab and ipilimumab in sequence. The receptors shown here come from a human donor with melanoma.

The chain has TRBV18 and TRBJ2-1, with no clear D. Deletions cut 3 bases from V and 5 bases from J, with 11 bases between. The CDR3 loop spans 14 amino acids. CDR1 and CDR2 (germline): KGHSH, LQKENI. CDR3 region: CASSPVGTDNEQFF. In nucleotides, the CDR3 is TGTGCCAGCTCACCCGTCGGTACGGACAATGAGCAGTTCTTC.

The J gene is TRBJ2-3, the V gene TRBV5-1; 8 bases agree with TRBD1. The V gene's germline CDR1 is SGHRS and CDR2 YFSETQ. The CDR3 sequence is 17 residues long. The trim removed 3 bases at V and 3 bases at J, leaving 12 bases unmatched. The CDR3 DNA is TGCGCCAGCAGCTCCTCCGGTCCCGGGACAGGAACAGATACGCAGTATTTT. This gives the protein CASSSSGPGTGTDTQYF.

This clone has only a few counts. The genes are TRBV6-8 and TRBJ2-3; a possible D gene is TRBD1 (5 bases). Trimming stripped 9 bases from V and 4 bases from J, with 11 bases between. CDR3 length: 12 amino acids. The germline gives CDR1 MNHGY, CDR2 SAAAGT. The CDR3 is CARTEVADTQYF. The CDR3 bases are TGTGCCAGGACAGAGGTCGCAGATACGCAGTATTTT.

The chain carries TRBV6-8 and TRBJ1-2, with D unresolved. The CDR3 extends over 12 amino acids. Germline V gives CDR1 MNHGY, CDR2 SAAAGT. V lost 8 bases and J lost 5, with 12 bases in between. CDR3 protein: CASGRMRYGYTF. Written as DNA, the CDR3 is TGTGCCAGCGGGAGGATGCGGTATGGCTACACCTTC.

The count of this clone is one. V usage is TRBV19 and J usage is TRBJ2-2; possible D gene TRBD2, 6 bases. Looked up from germline, CDR1 is LNHDA and CDR2 is SQIVND (reference sequence). Trimming pared 5 bases from V and 9 bases from J, leaving 16 bases between. CDR3 length equals 14 residues. CDR3 sequence: CASSGTRIVRELFF. In nucleotides, the CDR3 is TGTGCCAGTAGTGGGACTCGGATTGTCCGGGAGCTGTTTTTT.

This chain connects TRBV19 to TRBJ2-5; 10 bases are shared with TRBD2. Germline V gene data show CDR1 as LNHDA and CDR2 as SQIVND (reference sequence). Losses at the gene ends were 8 bases for V and 2 bases for J; bases not matched to a gene: 2. The CDR3 loop spans 13 amino acids. CDR3 sequence (DNA): TGTGCCAGTGGACTAGCGGATCAAGAGACCCAGTACTTC. It encodes CASGLADQETQYF.

J is TRBJ2-7 and V is TRBV9, with 7 bases aligning to TRBD2. The CDR3 has 16 residues. Per germline, CDR1 SGDLS and CDR2 YYNGEE. J lost 3 bases, V lost 4 bases, and 13 bases had no gene match. The CDR3 bases are TGTGCCAGCAGCCGCGGGGAGTCGGGAGGACGCTACGAGCAGTACTTC. Protein: CASSRGESGGRYEQYF.

This clone was detected only a few times. The V gene is TRBV6-8, the J gene TRBJ2-1, with 10 positions matching TRBD1. The CDR3 sequence is 18 residues long. Germline trimming cut 4 bases from V and 7 bases from J; bases unmatched to any gene: 16. Germline V gives CDR1 MNHGY, CDR2 SAAAGT. The CDR3 nucleotides read TGTGCCAGCAGTTTGCCCCAGACCGGGACAGGGGTGGCGAATGAGCAGTTCTTC. This codes for CASSLPQTGTGVANEQFF.

This clone is judged medium-sized. The chain combines TRBV11-3 with TRBJ1-1; no clear D. The V and J ends lost 3 bases and 1 base respectively, with 12 bases between them. Germline CDR1 is SGHNT and CDR2 is YENEEA. There are 15 residues in the CDR3. CDR3 DNA: TGTGCCAGCAGCTTGCTCCGGCTCCCGAACACTGAAGCTTTCTTT. Residues: CASSLLRLPNTEAFF.

The chain joins TRBV5-1 to TRBJ2-6, with unresolved D. V lost 2 bases and J 1 base, leaving 4 bases between the germline ends. Germline CDR1 and CDR2: SGHRS and YFSETQ. The length of the CDR3 is 14 residues. The DNA of the CDR3 is TGCGCCAGCAGCTTACAATCTGGGGCCAACGTCCTGACTTTC. Its protein product is CASSLQSGANVLTF.

The rearrangement links TRBV6-8 to TRBJ2-6; D is possibly TRBD2 (6 bases). V lost 8 bases, J lost 4 bases, and 24 bases lay in between. The CDR3 sequence is 18 residues long. Germline V lookup: CDR1 MNHGY, CDR2 SAAAGT. The CDR3 bases are TGTGCCAGCCGCGTTGGGTTTACGGGAGTAACAGGGGCCAACGTCCTGACTTTC. This sequence encodes CASRVGFTGVTGANVLTF.

The rearrangement joins TRBV9 to TRBJ2-7; perhaps D is TRBD1 or TRBD2 (6 bases each). The CDR3 runs to 15 residues. In germline, CDR1 is SGDLS, CDR2 YYNGEE. Trimming cost V 5 bases and J 5 bases, with 20 bases left between them. CDR3 sequence reads: CASSAFGGALDEQYF. DNA for the CDR3: TGTGCCAGCAGTGCATTCGGGGGCGCTTTGGACGAGCAGTACTTC.

In its sample, this clone ranks as medium-sized. This chain connects TRBV28 to TRBJ2-7; 10 bases agree with TRBD1. CDR1 MDHEN and CDR2 SYDVKM come from the germline V gene. The CDR3 loop spans 18 amino acids. The V segment lost 6 bases and the J segment 6 bases; nucleotides outside the gene matches: 20. This chain's CDR3 is CASSRRDRGFQSSGEQYF. The CDR3, as DNA: TGTGCCAGCAGCCGCCGGGACAGGGGATTTCAATCGTCCGGCGAGCAGTACTTC.

Only a few counts were recorded for this clone. The rearrangement joins TRBV6-8 to TRBJ2-7; TRBD1 might be the D (7 bases). The CDR3 has 14 residues. Trimming shortened V by 5 bases and J by 6 bases, and 17 bases separated the two germline ends. Germline CDR1 is MNHGY and CDR2 is SAAAGT. This CDR3 reads CASSRPGGGLEQYF. CDR3 bases: TGTGCCAGCAGTCGCCCCGGAGGGGGCCTCGAGCAGTACTTC.

This chain connects TRBV29-1 to TRBJ2-5, with D uncertain. This CDR3 comprises 12 residues. Trimming took off 3 bases at V and 6 bases at J, with 11 bases between the two ends. Per the germline V gene, CDR1 is SQVTM and CDR2 is ANQGSEA. As DNA, the CDR3 is TGCAGCGTTGATGTAGGGTTGAAGACCCAGTACTTC. As protein: CSVDVGLKTQYF.

The chain has TRBV11-3 and TRBJ2-2, with a possible D match to TRBD2 (5 bases). V gave up 5 bases and J gave up 5 bases, with 15 bases separating them. CDR1 and CDR2 from the germline V gene are SGHNT and YENEEA. This CDR3 spans 15 amino acids. CDR3 amino acids: CASSAQAARTGELFF. For the CDR3, the DNA is TGTGCCAGCAGCGCCCAAGCGGCACGGACCGGGGAGCTGTTTTTT.

The chain links TRBV6-8 to TRBJ1-2; D gene unclear. Germline values: CDR1 MNHGY, CDR2 SAAAGT. The CDR3 is 12 amino acids. V shed 2 bases and J shed 2 bases, with 3 bases lying between them. CDR3 DNA sequence: TGTGCCAGCAGTTACGGAAACTATGGCTACACCTTC. Its translation is CASSYGNYGYTF.

This chain links TRBV19 with TRBJ2-1; D ambiguous. CDR1 LNHDA and CDR2 SQIVND come from the germline V gene (reference sequence). CDR3 size: 15 residues. Trimming removed 5 bases at V and 4 bases at J, with 15 bases between. The CDR3: CASSSSNTGYNEQFF. In DNA form, the CDR3 reads TGTGCCAGTAGTTCGAGTAACACCGGTTACAATGAGCAGTTCTTC.

V usage is TRBV19 and J usage is TRBJ1-2; TRBD1 matches 10 bases. The CDR3 covers 15 residues. Per the germline V gene, CDR1 is LNHDA and CDR2 is SQIVND (reference sequence). The V and J ends lost 6 bases and 4 bases, in that order; junction bases with no gene match: 8. DNA of the CDR3: TGTGCCAGTAGCCCCGGGACAGGGGACCTCTATGGCTACACCTTC. Translation gives CASSPGTGDLYGYTF.

This clone is deemed medium-sized. A junction boundary mismatches the germline segment, possibly from a read error. The rearrangement uses TRBV6-8 and TRBJ2-7; the D is unclear. CDR3 length: 17 residues. Looked up from germline, CDR1 is MNHGY and CDR2 is SAAAGT. The CDR3 DNA follows: TGTGCCATCAGCACTTTTAGAGCTACGGCCGGCGGATACGGGCAGTACTTC. It specifies CAISTFRATAGGYGQYF.

Many counts were recorded for this clone. CDR3 nucleotide sequence: TGTGCCAGCAGTTTCGAGCTCCAAGAGACCCAGTACTTC. Protein sequence: CASSFELQETQYF. The genes are TRBV7-2 and TRBJ2-5; D is uncertain. CDR1 is SGHTA, CDR2 FQGNSA, per germline. V lost 6 bases to trimming and J lost 1 base, with 9 bases between them. The CDR3 totals 13 residues.

The rearrangement links TRBV5-1 to TRBJ2-2; D unresolved. From germline, CDR1 is SGHRS and CDR2 YFSETQ. V shed 4 bases and J shed 0 bases, with 7 bases lying between them. The CDR3 is made up of 14 amino acids. The CDR3, as DNA: TGCGCCAGCAGCCCGAGAACGAACACCGGGGAGCTGTTTTTT. It is translated as CASSPRTNTGELFF.

This chain links TRBV19 with TRBJ1-2; TRBD1 matches at 9 bases. This CDR3 spans 12 amino acids. J lost 8 bases, V lost 8 bases, and 6 bases had no gene match. Germline V gene data show CDR1 as LNHDA and CDR2 as SQIVND (reference sequence). The CDR3 DNA reads TGTGCCAGTGCACGGACAGGGGAGGGCTACACCTTC. It is translated as CASARTGEGYTF.

J is TRBJ1-4 and V is TRBV19; maybe TRBD1 (5 bases). V gave up 8 bases and J gave up 7 bases, with 17 bases separating them. The germline gives CDR1 LNHDA, CDR2 SQIVND (reference sequence). The CDR3 is 14 residues long. The CDR3 sequence is CASGFRDYSEKLFF. The CDR3 DNA reads as TGTGCCAGTGGGTTCCGGGACTACAGTGAAAAACTGTTTTTT.

This clone was seen only a few times. V usage is TRBV28 and J usage is TRBJ2-2; TRBD2 matches at 13 bases. Losses at the gene ends were 2 bases for V and 5 bases for J; bases not matched to a gene: 8. The CDR3 has 18 residues. Per the germline V gene, CDR1 is MDHEN and CDR2 is SYDVKM. The DNA for the CDR3 is TGTGCCAGCAGTTTAGCCGGACTAGCGGGAGTCGGAACCGGGGAGCTGTTTTTT. It codes for CASSLAGLAGVGTGELFF. Filled out from reference TRBV28 and TRBJ2-2, the complete variable domain reads DVKVTQSSRYLVKRTGEKVFLECVQDMDHENMFWYRQDPGLGLRLIYFSYDVKMKEKGDIPEGYSVSREKKERFSLILESASTNQTSMYLCASSLAGLAGVGTGELFFGEGSRLTVL.

This clone was observed a handful of times. The CDR3 reads CASSWAGNEQYF. The CDR3, as DNA: TGTGCCAGCAGTTGGGCAGGGAACGAGCAGTACTTC. The rearrangement links TRBV6-8 to TRBJ2-7, with D possibly matching TRBD1 (5 bases). CDR3 length equals 12 residues. V dropped 4 bases and J dropped 5 bases, with 9 bases sitting between them. Germline CDR1 is MNHGY and CDR2 is SAAAGT.

Comments on this clone: Other DNA sequences in the sample encode the same CDR3. The chain combines TRBV30 with TRBJ2-1, with a tentative D call TRBD2 (5 bases). The germline V gene has CDR1 GTSNPN and CDR2 SVGIG (reference sequence). V dropped 0 bases and J dropped 7 bases, with 7 bases sitting between them. The CDR3 length is 12 residues. The CDR3 DNA reads as TGTGCCTGGAGTGTACGAGGGAATGAGCAGTTCTTC. Residues: CAWSVRGNEQFF.